The present T cell receptor beta chain was sequenced within a study of blood T cell repertoires in COVID-19. In this sample, this clone turned up once. Sequenced by immunoSEQ multiplex PCR; TCRdb stores in-frame clones only, minus some. The table has 250,000 to 300,000 clones, roughly 85% seen once. Germline V gene lookup returns CDR1 MNHEY and CDR2 SVGAGI. This CDR3 is built from 15 residues. Trimming took 6 bases from V and 5 from J; bases not matched to a gene: 7. Sequenced input: peripheral blood. The chain recombines TRBV6-5 with TRBJ2-2, with 9 bases identical to TRBD1. The clonotype originates from a man between 60 and 75 years old who had recovered from COVID-19. DNA for the CDR3: TGTGCCAGCAGAAAACCGGGACAGGGAACCGGGGAGCTGTTTTTT. Its translation: CASRKPGQGTGELFF.